Ten or more counts support the clone carrying this TCR beta chain. The antigen is unknown. These data belong to a study of T cells in Graves' hyperthyroidism and ophthalmopathy. These patients, aged 18 to 65, had recently diagnosed hyperthyroidism lasting under 2 months. Not enrolled were patients with uncontrolled infection, other autoimmune disease, pregnancy or lactation. In making diagnoses, clinical symptoms, serum thyroxine and TRAb, thyroid ultrasound and orbital computed tomography were all used. RNA transcripts provided the source from which TCR beta CDR3 regions were amplified. HTBI primers were used for first-round RT-PCR of the TCR CDR3. MiXCR was run by TCRdb on the multiplex PCR reads, yielding one entry per CDR3 protein. This table has about 350,000 distinct CDR3 sequences, approximately 15% appearing once. Study observations and caveats: With a median lead of approximately 6.4 months before onset, the model predicted ophthalmopathy.

Sequenced sample: blood. This sequence was found in a woman aged 25-40 years with Graves' hyperthyroidism.

The CDR3 sequence: CASSERSARLAPQYF. The CDR3 nucleotides are TGTGCCAGCAGTGAAAGGAGCGCGCGATTGGCCCCGCAGTATTTT. This chain connects TRBV6-1 to TRBJ2-3, with D unresolved. The CDR3 consists of 15 residues. Trimming left V 2 bases short and J 10 bases short, with 19 bases between. In germline, CDR1 is MNHNS, CDR2 SASEGT.